The 20 T cell receptor beta chains given below trace back to one sample, sequenced in a study of cytomegalovirus exposure and HLA in healthy donors. PCR involved 60 Vbeta and 13 Jbeta primers. Profiled with immunoSEQ multiplex PCR; TCRdb holds only in-frame clones, not every one. In the table there are 150,000 to 200,000 clones, 73% of which are singletons. Sequencing input: PBMCs. All receptors come from a woman aged 18-29 years in good health and CMV-seropositive.

The V call is TRBV19, the J call TRBJ2-5; TRBD2 is a possible D gene (6 bases). Trimming removed 2 bases at V and 4 bases at J, with 14 bases between. This CDR3 has 15 residues. Looked up from germline, CDR1 is LNHDA and CDR2 is SQIVND (reference sequence). The CDR3 nucleotides are TGTGCCAGTAGTATATCTCCCGGGACTGGAGAGACCCAGTACTTC. It is translated as CASSISPGTGETQYF.

The chain couples TRBV7-9 to TRBJ2-2, with a weak D call TRBD1 (6 bases). CDR1 and CDR2 from the germline V gene are SEHNR and FQNEAQ (reference sequence). The CDR3 length is 15 residues. V lost 1 base, J lost 4 bases, and 10 bases lay in between. The DNA of the CDR3 is TGTGCCAGCAGCTTAGACAGGGCATCCACCGGGGAGCTGTTTTTT. It translates to CASSLDRASTGELFF.

This chain uses TRBV29-1 with TRBJ1-1; the match to TRBD1 covers 8 bases. The CDR3 is 10 amino acids. The germline gives CDR1 SQVTM, CDR2 ANQGSEA. The CDR3 is CTTGGTEAFF. CDR3 nucleotide sequence: TGCACCACAGGGGGCACTGAAGCTTTCTTT.

The rearrangement joins TRBV6-1 to TRBJ2-7, with TRBD2 matching over 9 bases. The CDR3 loop spans 14 amino acids. V lost 4 bases, J lost 7 bases, and 8 bases stayed unmatched. The germline V gene has CDR1 MNHNS and CDR2 SASEGT. CDR3 in DNA: TGTGCCAGCAGTGGGTTAGCGGGGGTTGGGGAGCAGTACTTC. Translating gives CASSGLAGVGEQYF.

This clone was found a few times. J is TRBJ2-1 and V is TRBV5-1, with D perhaps TRBD2 (6 bases). The CDR3 is 15 residues long. In germline, CDR1 is SGHRS, CDR2 YFSETQ. The germline V and J ends were trimmed by 2 bases and 7 bases, with 16 bases remaining between them. The CDR3 nucleotides are TGCGCCAGCAGCTTCCGGGACTCAGACGTGAATGAGCAGTTCTTC. Protein product: CASSFRDSDVNEQFF.

The chain links TRBV27 to TRBJ1-6; tentatively, D is TRBD1 (6 bases). The CDR3 covers 15 residues. Trimming shortened V by 3 bases and J by 5 bases, and 11 bases separated the two germline ends. CDR1 is MNHEY and CDR2 is SMNVEV in the germline V gene (reference sequence). The CDR3 DNA reads as TGTGCCAGCAGTTTTGGCCAGGGGAATAATTCACCCCTCCACTTT. Its protein product is CASSFGQGNNSPLHF.

This clone turned up a few times. The V gene is TRBV30, the J gene TRBJ1-1; no reliable D call. CDR1 and CDR2 (germline): GTSNPN, SVGIG (reference sequence). Trimming removed 3 bases at V and 6 bases at J, with 17 bases between. The CDR3 is 14 amino acids. The CDR3 sequence: CAWRAPHGLSEAFF. The DNA for the CDR3 is TGTGCCTGGAGAGCCCCCCATGGACTGTCTGAAGCTTTCTTT.

The V gene is TRBV7-9, the J gene TRBJ1-1; D perhaps matches TRBD1 (5 bases). This CDR3 spans 14 amino acids. V was shortened by 1 base and J by 0 bases, with 6 bases between the two germline ends. CDR1 and CDR2 from the germline V gene are SEHNR and FQNEAQ (reference sequence). The CDR3 sequence: CASSLGQLNTEAFF. The CDR3 DNA is TGTGCCAGCAGCTTAGGACAGCTGAACACTGAAGCTTTCTTT.

The chain joins TRBV4-3 to TRBJ2-1; 14 nucleotides line up with TRBD2. CDR1 LGHNA and CDR2 YSLEER come from the germline V gene. J was trimmed by 10 bases and V by 0 bases; bases with no gene match: 5. The CDR3 length is 16 residues. The CDR3 DNA reads TGCGCCAGCAGCCAAGAAGGACTAGCGGGGGGCGGAGAGCAGTTCTTC. Residues: CASSQEGLAGGGEQFF.

This chain links TRBV19 with TRBJ1-6; TRBD1 agrees at 7 bases. There are 14 residues in the CDR3. Germline V gene lookup returns CDR1 LNHDA and CDR2 SQIVND (reference sequence). After removal of 3 bases from V and 9 bases from J, the junction contained 5 bases not matched to a gene. The chain's CDR3 is CASSIFNRGSPLHF. CDR3 nucleotide sequence: TGTGCCAGTAGTATTTTTAACAGGGGTTCACCCCTCCACTTT.

This clone was recorded a few times. This rearrangement joins TRBV6-4 to TRBJ1-5; tentative D call: TRBD1 (6 bases). CDR1 and CDR2 from the germline V gene are MRHNA and SNTAGT. Trimming stripped 6 bases from V and 2 bases from J, with 8 bases between. CDR3 length: 13 residues. DNA of the CDR3: TGTGCCAGCAGCGCAGGGGGCAATCAGCCCCAGCATTTT. This sequence encodes CASSAGGNQPQHF.

This chain links TRBV28 with TRBJ2-7; 10 nucleotides line up with TRBD1. Germline CDR1 and CDR2: MDHEN and SYDVKM. The CDR3 length is 13 residues. Trimming cost V 7 bases and J 6 bases; bases outside gene matches: 6. The CDR3 region is CASIETGGGEQYF. CDR3 DNA sequence: TGTGCCAGCATAGAGACAGGGGGCGGCGAGCAGTACTTC.

The gene calls are TRBV6-5 and TRBJ2-5; 8 nucleotides align to TRBD1. J lost 5 bases, V lost 6 bases, and 8 bases had no gene match. The CDR3 length is 14 residues. Germline CDR1 and CDR2: MNHEY and SVGAGI. In nucleotides, the CDR3 is TGTGCCAGCAGACGACCAGGGGGCAGGGAGACCCAGTACTTC. It codes for CASRRPGGRETQYF.

The CDR3 spells CASSYGTSGGAVQYEQYF. CDR3 in DNA: TGTGCCAGCAGCTACGGGACTAGCGGGGGGGCTGTTCAGTACGAGCAGTACTTC. The gene calls are TRBV27 and TRBJ2-7; TRBD2 aligns across 16 bases. V lost 6 bases to trimming and J lost 4 bases; unmatched junction nucleotides: 12. CDR3 length: 18 amino acids. Germline values: CDR1 MNHEY, CDR2 SMNVEV (reference sequence).

This rearrangement joins TRBV4-3 to TRBJ1-1; 9 bases agree with TRBD1. The CDR3 length is 13 residues. J was trimmed by 5 bases and V by 8 bases; bases with no gene match: 6. In germline, CDR1 is LGHNA, CDR2 YSLEER. The CDR3, as DNA: TGCGCCAGCGCCCCGGACAGGGGAACTGAAGCTTTCTTT. It encodes CASAPDRGTEAFF.

The V and J genes are TRBV2 and TRBJ1-2; the D is unclear. The CDR3 consists of 14 residues. Germline-derived CDR1 and CDR2 are SNHLY and FYNNEI. Trimming shortened V by 10 bases and J by 0 bases, and 15 bases separated the two germline ends. CDR3 nucleotides: TGTGCCACTAAGAGCGGGGTAGCTAACTATGGCTACACCTTC. Its protein product is CATKSGVANYGYTF.

This chain uses TRBV7-2 with TRBJ1-1; 8 positions agree with TRBD1. The germline gives CDR1 SGHTA, CDR2 FQGNSA. The CDR3 runs to 15 residues. The V segment lost 5 bases and the J segment 12 bases; nucleotides outside the gene matches: 17. In DNA form, the CDR3 reads TGTGCCAGCAGCGCGGGACAGGTCCCAGATGGGGTAACTTTCTTT. Translating it yields CASSAGQVPDGVTFF.

V usage is TRBV28 and J usage is TRBJ1-5; TRBD1 matches 7 bases. Germline V gene data show CDR1 as MDHEN and CDR2 as SYDVKM. V lost 4 bases to trimming and J lost 6 bases; unmatched junction nucleotides: 15. The CDR3 length is 17 residues. The CDR3 loop is CASSSRQGGFDAQPQHF. DNA of the CDR3: TGTGCCAGCAGTTCACGACAGGGAGGATTTGACGCTCAGCCCCAGCATTTT.

The chain combines TRBV10-1 with TRBJ2-2; a weak D match, TRBD2 (5 bases). The CDR3 sequence is 13 residues long. The V end was cut by 2 bases, the J end by 4 bases, with 5 bases between. CDR1 WNHNN and CDR2 SYGVQD come from the germline V gene (reference sequence). This chain's CDR3 is CASSEGSTGELFF. The CDR3 DNA is TGCGCCAGCAGTGAGGGGAGCACCGGGGAGCTGTTTTTT.

This rearrangement joins TRBV16 to TRBJ1-4; 7 bases are shared with TRBD1. The V segment lost 0 bases and the J segment 5 bases; nucleotides outside the gene matches: 3. The CDR3 covers 15 residues. Germline V gives CDR1 KGHSY, CDR2 FQNENV. The DNA of the CDR3 is TGTGCCAGCAGCCAATCGGGCAGGGGGAATGAAAAACTGTTTTTT. Translation gives CASSQSGRGNEKLFF.